These T cell receptor beta chains were read from a single sample in a study of T cell clones after liver transplantation. The protocol was immunoSEQ multiplex PCR, while the TCRdb copy is restricted to in-frame clones and leaves out a portion. The sample has over 55,000 clones, approximately 70% seen once. Source: CD4+ T cells from blood, taken at the approximately 15-month timepoint. The receptor source for this set is a human patient who received a liver transplant. T cells may partly derive from the graft donor. Both conserved end residues are part of each CDR3. A D gene is named only where the DNA matches it firmly. A row's size may be missing; if present it is once, few, many or a size class.

v_gene: TRBV12-5
d_gene: .
j_gene: TRBJ2-5
len: 18
abundance: .
CDR3aa: CASGFAGSQGDSQETQYF
CDR3nt: TGTGCTAGTGGTTTTGCAGGGAGCCAAGGGGATTCCCAAGAGACCCAGTACTTC

v_gene: TRBV6-1
d_gene: .
j_gene: TRBJ2-2
len: 14
abundance: .
CDR3aa: CASSESPTPGELFF
CDR3nt: TGTGCCAGCAGTGAGTCCCCGACTCCCGGGGAGCTGTTTTTT

v_gene: TRBV10-1
d_gene: TRBD1
j_gene: TRBJ2-5
len: 15
abundance: .
CDR3aa: CASSDPRQGGETQYF
CDR3nt: TGCGCCAGCAGTGACCCTAGACAGGGTGGAGAGACCCAGTACTTC

v_gene: TRBV30
d_gene: TRBD2
j_gene: TRBJ2-1
len: 12
abundance: .
CDR3aa: CAWRPTSGRQFF
CDR3nt: TGTGCCTGGAGACCGACTAGCGGGAGGCAGTTCTTC

v_gene: TRBV5-4
d_gene: .
j_gene: TRBJ2-2
len: 14
abundance: many
CDR3aa: CASSLASFSGELFF
CDR3nt: TGTGCCAGCAGCTTGGCGTCATTCTCCGGGGAGCTGTTTTTT

v_gene: TRBV11-2
d_gene: .
j_gene: TRBJ1-2
len: 12
abundance: .
CDR3aa: CASSSEMDGYTF
CDR3nt: TGTGCCAGCAGCTCCGAAATGGATGGCTACACCTTC

v_gene: TRBV7-6
d_gene: .
j_gene: TRBJ1-3
len: 16
abundance: .
CDR3aa: CASSLGTAGSGNTIYF
CDR3nt: TGTGCCAGCAGCTTGGGGACCGCCGGCTCTGGAAACACCATATATTTT

v_gene: TRBV5-4
d_gene: .
j_gene: TRBJ1-5
len: 15
abundance: .
CDR3aa: CASSLDGGGNQPQHF
CDR3nt: TGTGCCAGCAGTCTCGATGGGGGGGGCAATCAGCCCCAGCATTTT

v_gene: TRBV19
d_gene: TRBD1
j_gene: TRBJ1-1
len: 15
abundance: .
CDR3aa: CASSTRGQANTEAFF
CDR3nt: TGTGCCAGTAGTACCCGCGGACAGGCGAACACTGAAGCTTTCTTT

v_gene: TRBV4-1
d_gene: .
j_gene: TRBJ1-1
len: 15
abundance: .
CDR3aa: CASSQDSGLGTEAFF
CDR3nt: TGCGCCAGCAGCCAAGATTCCGGCCTGGGAACTGAAGCTTTCTTT

v_gene: TRBV5-1
d_gene: .
j_gene: TRBJ1-5
len: 14
abundance: .
CDR3aa: CASSLGPGDQPQHF
CDR3nt: TGCGCCAGCAGCTTGGGTCCAGGGGATCAGCCCCAGCATTTT

v_gene: TRBV7-2
d_gene: .
j_gene: TRBJ1-6
len: 13
abundance: .
CDR3aa: CASIQDNNSPLHF
CDR3nt: TGTGCCAGCATCCAGGACAATAATTCACCCCTCCACTTT

v_gene: TRBV5-4
d_gene: TRBD1
j_gene: TRBJ1-1
len: 16
abundance: few
CDR3aa: CASSWGGDRANTEAFF
CDR3nt: TGTGCCAGCAGCTGGGGGGGCGACAGGGCGAACACTGAAGCTTTCTTT

v_gene: TRBV28
d_gene: .
j_gene: TRBJ1-2
len: 12
abundance: .
CDR3aa: CASSSAGFGYTF
CDR3nt: TGTGCCAGCAGTTCGGCAGGGTTCGGCTACACCTTC

v_gene: TRBV6-6
d_gene: TRBD1
j_gene: TRBJ1-4
len: 15
abundance: .
CDR3aa: CASSQTGWTNEKLFF
CDR3nt: TGTGCCAGCAGCCAGACAGGGTGGACTAATGAAAAACTGTTTTTT

v_gene: TRBV27
d_gene: .
j_gene: TRBJ2-6
len: 17
abundance: .
CDR3aa: CASSLSVGGPGANVLTF
CDR3nt: TGTGCCAGCAGTTTATCGGTCGGGGGACCAGGGGCCAACGTCCTGACTTTC

v_gene: TRBV13
d_gene: .
j_gene: TRBJ1-4
len: 15
abundance: .
CDR3aa: CASSLGRGANEKLFF
CDR3nt: TGTGCCAGCAGCTTAGGGCGGGGAGCTAATGAAAAACTGTTTTTT